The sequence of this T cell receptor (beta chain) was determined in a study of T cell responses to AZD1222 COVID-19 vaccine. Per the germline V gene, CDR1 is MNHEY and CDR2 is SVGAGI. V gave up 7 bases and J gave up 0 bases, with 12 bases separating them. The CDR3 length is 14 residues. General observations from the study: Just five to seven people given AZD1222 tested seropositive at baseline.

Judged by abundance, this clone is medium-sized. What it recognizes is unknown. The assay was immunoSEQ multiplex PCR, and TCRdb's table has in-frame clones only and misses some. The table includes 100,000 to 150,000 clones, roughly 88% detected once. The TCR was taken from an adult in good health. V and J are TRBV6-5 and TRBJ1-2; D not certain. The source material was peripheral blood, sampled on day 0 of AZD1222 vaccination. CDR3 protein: CASTSAEANYGYTF. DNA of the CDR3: TGTGCCAGCACCTCGGCGGAGGCTAACTATGGCTACACCTTC.